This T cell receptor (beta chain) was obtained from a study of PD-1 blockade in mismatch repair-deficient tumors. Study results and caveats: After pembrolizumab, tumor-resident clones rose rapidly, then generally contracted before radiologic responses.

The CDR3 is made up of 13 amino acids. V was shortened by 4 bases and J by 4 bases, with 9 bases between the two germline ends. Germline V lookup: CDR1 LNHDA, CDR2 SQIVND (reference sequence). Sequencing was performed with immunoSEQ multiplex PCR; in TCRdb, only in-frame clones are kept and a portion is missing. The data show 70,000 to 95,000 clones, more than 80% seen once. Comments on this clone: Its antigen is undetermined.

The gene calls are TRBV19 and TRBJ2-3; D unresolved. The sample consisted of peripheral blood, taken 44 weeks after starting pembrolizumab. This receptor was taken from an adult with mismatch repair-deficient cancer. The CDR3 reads CASSTPRADTQYF. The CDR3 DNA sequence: TGTGCCAGTAGTACCCCTCGTGCAGATACGCAGTATTTT.